This T cell receptor beta chain derives from a study of identical twins. Findings of the study overall: Compared with unrelated sharing, twin-shared out-of-frame alpha sequences had more low-probability sequences.

The CDR3 consists of 14 residues. CDR1 and CDR2 (germline): SGHRS, YFSETQ. V was clipped by 4 bases and J by 3 bases, with 14 bases between them. MiXCR was run by TCRdb on the 5' RACE reads, yielding one entry per CDR3 protein. The table lists 500,000 to 700,000 distinct CDR3 sequences, roughly 7.2% of them singletons. In regard to this clonotype: Antigen: not known.

This sample also appeared in a second study, on yellow fever vaccine responses in identical twins.

The rearrangement uses TRBV5-1 and TRBJ2-7; perhaps TRBD2 as D (7 bases). Sequenced sample: PBMCs. The clonotype was recovered from a woman aged 18-29 years in good health. In DNA form, the CDR3 reads TGCGCCAGCAGCCCTGGACTAGGGGGCTACGAGCAGTACTTC. This sequence encodes CASSPGLGGYEQYF.